One T cell receptor beta chain is described in this entry. Unique molecular identifiers were incorporated when the TCRbeta library was constructed. One entry per CDR3 protein results from TCRdb running MiXCR on the PCR reads. The sample has approximately 240,000 distinct CDR3 sequences; approximately 9% are singletons. These data belong to a study of T-cell reconstitution after alpha-beta-depleted transplantation in children. The receptor was isolated from a human donor who donated a stem cell graft to a child with acute lymphoblastic leukemia. This specimen was PBMCs from the stem cell graft donor, taken from the stem cell graft.

The CDR3 region has the DNA TGTGCCAGCAACAAAGCGGTGGGGGGACCCTACGAGCAGTACTTC. Translating gives CASNKAVGGPYEQYF. The J gene is TRBJ2-7, the V gene TRBV6-1, with TRBD2 as a possible D gene (6 bases). Trimming cost V 7 bases and J 2 bases, with 18 bases left between them. The CDR3 spans 15 residues. Germline V gives CDR1 MNHNS, CDR2 SASEGT.